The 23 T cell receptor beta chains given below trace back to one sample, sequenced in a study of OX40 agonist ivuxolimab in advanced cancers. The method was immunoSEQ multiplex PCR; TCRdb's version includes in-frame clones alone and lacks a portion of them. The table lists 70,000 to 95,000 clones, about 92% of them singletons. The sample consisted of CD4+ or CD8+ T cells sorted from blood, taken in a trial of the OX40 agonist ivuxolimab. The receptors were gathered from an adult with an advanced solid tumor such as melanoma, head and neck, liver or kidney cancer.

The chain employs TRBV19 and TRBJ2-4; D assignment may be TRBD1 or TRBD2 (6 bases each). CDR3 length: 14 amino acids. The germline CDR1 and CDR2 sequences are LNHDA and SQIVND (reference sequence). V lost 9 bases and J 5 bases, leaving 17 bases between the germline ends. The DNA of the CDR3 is TGTGCCAGCGCCCAGGGGAGGAGCGAAAACATTCAGTACTTC. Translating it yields CASAQGRSENIQYF.

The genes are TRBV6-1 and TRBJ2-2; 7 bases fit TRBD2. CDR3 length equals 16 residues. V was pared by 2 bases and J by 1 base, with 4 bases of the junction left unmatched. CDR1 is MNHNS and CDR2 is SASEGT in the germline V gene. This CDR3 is CASSEPSGRNTGELFF. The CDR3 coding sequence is TGTGCCAGCAGTGAACCTAGCGGACGGAACACCGGGGAGCTGTTTTTT.

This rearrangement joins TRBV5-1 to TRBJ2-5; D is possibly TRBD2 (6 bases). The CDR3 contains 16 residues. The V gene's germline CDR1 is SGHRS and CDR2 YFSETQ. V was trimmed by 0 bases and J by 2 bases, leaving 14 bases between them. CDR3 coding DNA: TGCGCCAGCAGCTTGGGTCGGAGGGTCTCTCAAGAGACCCAGTACTTC. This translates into CASSLGRRVSQETQYF.

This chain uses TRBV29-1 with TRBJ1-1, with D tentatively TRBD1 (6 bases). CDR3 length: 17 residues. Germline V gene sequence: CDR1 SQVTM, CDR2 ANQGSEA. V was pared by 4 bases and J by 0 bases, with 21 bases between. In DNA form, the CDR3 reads TGCAGCGTTGGGCCTCCAGGGGACGGGTTGATGAACACTGAAGCTTTCTTT. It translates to CSVGPPGDGLMNTEAFF.

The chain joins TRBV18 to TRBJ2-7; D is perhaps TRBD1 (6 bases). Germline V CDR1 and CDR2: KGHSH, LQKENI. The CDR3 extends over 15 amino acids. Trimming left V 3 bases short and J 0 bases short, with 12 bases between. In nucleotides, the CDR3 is TGTGCCAGCTCACCCCAGGGGCTCGACTCCTACGAGCAGTACTTC. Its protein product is CASSPQGLDSYEQYF.

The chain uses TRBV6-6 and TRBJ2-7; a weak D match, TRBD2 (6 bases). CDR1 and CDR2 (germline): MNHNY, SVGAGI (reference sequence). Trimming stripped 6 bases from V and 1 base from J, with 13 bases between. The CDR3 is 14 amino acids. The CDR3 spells CASRQARGSYEQYF. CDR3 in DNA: TGTGCCAGCAGACAGGCGCGGGGTTCCTACGAGCAGTACTTC.

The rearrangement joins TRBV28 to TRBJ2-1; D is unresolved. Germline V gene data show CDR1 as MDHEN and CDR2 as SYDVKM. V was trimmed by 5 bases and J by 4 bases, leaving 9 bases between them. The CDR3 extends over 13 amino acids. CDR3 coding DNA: TGTGCCAGCAGTCTCGACCCTTACAATGAGCAGTTCTTC. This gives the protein CASSLDPYNEQFF.

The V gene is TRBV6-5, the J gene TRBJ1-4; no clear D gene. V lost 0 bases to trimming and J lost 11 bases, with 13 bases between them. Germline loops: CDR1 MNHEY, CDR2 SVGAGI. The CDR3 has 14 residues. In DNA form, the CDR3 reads TGTGCCAGCAGTTACTCTCCCACCGGCGAGAAACTGTTTTTT. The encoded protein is CASSYSPTGEKLFF.

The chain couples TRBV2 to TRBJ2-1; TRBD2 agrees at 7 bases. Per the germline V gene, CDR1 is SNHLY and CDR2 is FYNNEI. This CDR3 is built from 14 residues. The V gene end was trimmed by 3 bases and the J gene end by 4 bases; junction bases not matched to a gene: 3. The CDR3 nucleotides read TGTGCCAGCAGTGATTCCGGGGGGTACAATGAGCAGTTCTTC. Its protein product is CASSDSGGYNEQFF. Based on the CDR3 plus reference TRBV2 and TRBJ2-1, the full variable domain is EPEVTQTPSHQVTQMGQEVILRCVPISNHLYFYWYRQILGQKVEFLVSFYNNEISEKSEIFDDQFSVERPDGSNFTLKIRSTKLEDSAMYFCASSDSGGYNEQFFGPGTRLTVL.

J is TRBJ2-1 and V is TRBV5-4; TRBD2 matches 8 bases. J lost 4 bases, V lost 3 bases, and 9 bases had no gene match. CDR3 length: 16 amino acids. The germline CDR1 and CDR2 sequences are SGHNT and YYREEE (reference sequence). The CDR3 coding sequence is TGTGCCAGCAGCTGGTGGACCCGGGGGGGTTACAATGAGCAGTTCTTC. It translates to CASSWWTRGGYNEQFF.

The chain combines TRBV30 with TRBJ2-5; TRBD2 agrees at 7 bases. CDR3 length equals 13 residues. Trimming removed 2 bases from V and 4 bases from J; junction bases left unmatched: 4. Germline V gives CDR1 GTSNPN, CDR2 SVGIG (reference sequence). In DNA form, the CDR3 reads TGTGCCTGGAGTCCTGGGAGGGGAGAGACCCAGTACTTC. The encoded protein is CAWSPGRGETQYF.

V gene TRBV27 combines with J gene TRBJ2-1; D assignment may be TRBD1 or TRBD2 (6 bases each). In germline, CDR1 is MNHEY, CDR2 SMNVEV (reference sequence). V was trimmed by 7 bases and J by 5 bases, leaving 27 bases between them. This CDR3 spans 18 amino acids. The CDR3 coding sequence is TGTGCCAGCATCGATAAATCCGTCGGGGGCCTAGGGCACAATGAGCAGTTCTTC. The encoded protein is CASIDKSVGGLGHNEQFF.

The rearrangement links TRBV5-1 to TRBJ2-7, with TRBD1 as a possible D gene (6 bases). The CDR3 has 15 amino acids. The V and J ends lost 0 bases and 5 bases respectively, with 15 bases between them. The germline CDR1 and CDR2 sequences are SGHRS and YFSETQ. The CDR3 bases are TGCGCCAGCAGCTTGGCCGGACAGTCTTCCCACGAGCAGTACTTC. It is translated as CASSLAGQSSHEQYF.

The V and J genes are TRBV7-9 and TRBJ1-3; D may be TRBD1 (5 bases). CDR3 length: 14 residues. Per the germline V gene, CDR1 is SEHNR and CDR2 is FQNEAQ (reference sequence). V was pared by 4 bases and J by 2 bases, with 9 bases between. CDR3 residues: CASSSGGAGNTIYF. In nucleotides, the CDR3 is TGTGCCAGCAGCTCCGGGGGGGCTGGAAACACCATATATTTT. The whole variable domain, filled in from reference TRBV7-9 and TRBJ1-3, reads DTGVSQNPRHKITKRGQNVTFRCDPISEHNRLYWYRQTLGQGPEFLTYFQNEAQLEKSRLLSDRFSAERPKGSFSTLEIQRTEQGDSAMYLCASSSGGAGNTIYFGEGSWLTVV.

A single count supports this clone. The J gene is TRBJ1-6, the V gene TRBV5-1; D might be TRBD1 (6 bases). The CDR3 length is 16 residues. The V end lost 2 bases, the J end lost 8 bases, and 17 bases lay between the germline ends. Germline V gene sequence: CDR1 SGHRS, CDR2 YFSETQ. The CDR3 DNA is TGCGCCAGCAGCTTAGGGTCCGGGGGCAGCGATTCACCCCTCCACTTT. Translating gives CASSLGSGGSDSPLHF.

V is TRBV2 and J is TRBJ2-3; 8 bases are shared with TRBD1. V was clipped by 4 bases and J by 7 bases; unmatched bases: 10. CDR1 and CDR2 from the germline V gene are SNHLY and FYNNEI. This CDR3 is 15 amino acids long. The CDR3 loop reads CASSGDRMSQYTQYF. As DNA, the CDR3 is TGTGCCAGCAGTGGGGACAGGATGAGTCAATATACGCAGTATTTT.

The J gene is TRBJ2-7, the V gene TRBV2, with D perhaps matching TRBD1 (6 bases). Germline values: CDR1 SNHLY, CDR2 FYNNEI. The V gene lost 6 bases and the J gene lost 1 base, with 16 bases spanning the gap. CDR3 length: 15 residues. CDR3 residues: CASSPTGGKSYEQYF. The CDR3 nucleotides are TGTGCCAGCAGCCCGACAGGAGGCAAGTCCTACGAGCAGTACTTC.

In nucleotides, the CDR3 is TGTGCCAGCAGCCCAGACGGGACAGGGCCCCCTGGGGCCAACGTCCTGACTTTC. This codes for CASSPDGTGPPGANVLTF. This chain joins TRBV9 and TRBJ2-6, with 9 bases fitting TRBD1. V dropped 4 bases and J dropped 2; count of bases not matched to a gene: 10. CDR3 length equals 18 residues. Per the germline V gene, CDR1 is SGDLS and CDR2 is YYNGEE.

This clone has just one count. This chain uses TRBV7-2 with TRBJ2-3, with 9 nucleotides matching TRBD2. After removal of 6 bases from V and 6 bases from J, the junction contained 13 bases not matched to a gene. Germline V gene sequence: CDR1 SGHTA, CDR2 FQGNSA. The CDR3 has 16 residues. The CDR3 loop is CASSPHAGGLRDTQYF. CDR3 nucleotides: TGTGCCAGCAGTCCCCACGCGGGGGGGCTCCGGGATACGCAGTATTTT.

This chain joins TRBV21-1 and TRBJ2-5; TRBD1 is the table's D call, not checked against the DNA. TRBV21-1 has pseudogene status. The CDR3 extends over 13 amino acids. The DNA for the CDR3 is TGTGCCACCATAGAGGACAGGGAAGAGACCCAGTACTTC. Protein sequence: CATIEDREETQYF.

DNA of the CDR3: TGTGCCAGTAGCGGACAGCGCAATCAGCCCCAGCATTTT. It codes for CASSGQRNQPQHF. The chain employs TRBV19 and TRBJ1-5; weak D call: TRBD1 (6 bases). Germline assignment: CDR1 LNHDA and CDR2 SQIVND (reference sequence). The CDR3 contains 13 residues. The V end was cut by 6 bases, the J end by 2 bases, with 8 bases between. The complete variable domain, with remaining parts taken from reference TRBV19 and TRBJ1-5, reads DGGITQSPKYLFRKEGQNVTLSCEQNLNHDAMYWYRQDPGQGLRLIYYSQIVNDFQKGDIAEGYSVSREKKESFPLTVTSAQKNPTAFYLCASSGQRNQPQHFGDGTRLSIL.

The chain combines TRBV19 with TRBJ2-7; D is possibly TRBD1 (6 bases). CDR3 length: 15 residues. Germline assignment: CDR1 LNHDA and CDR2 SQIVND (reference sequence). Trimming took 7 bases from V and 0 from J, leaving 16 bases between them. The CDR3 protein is CASTTNRDNSYEQYF. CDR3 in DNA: TGTGCCAGTACTACTAACCGGGACAACTCCTACGAGCAGTACTTC.

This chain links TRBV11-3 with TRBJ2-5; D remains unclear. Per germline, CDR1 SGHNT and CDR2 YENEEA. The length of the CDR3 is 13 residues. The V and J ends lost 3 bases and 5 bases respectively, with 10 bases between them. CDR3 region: CASSLVEWETQYF. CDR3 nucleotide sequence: TGTGCCAGCAGCTTGGTTGAGTGGGAGACCCAGTACTTC.